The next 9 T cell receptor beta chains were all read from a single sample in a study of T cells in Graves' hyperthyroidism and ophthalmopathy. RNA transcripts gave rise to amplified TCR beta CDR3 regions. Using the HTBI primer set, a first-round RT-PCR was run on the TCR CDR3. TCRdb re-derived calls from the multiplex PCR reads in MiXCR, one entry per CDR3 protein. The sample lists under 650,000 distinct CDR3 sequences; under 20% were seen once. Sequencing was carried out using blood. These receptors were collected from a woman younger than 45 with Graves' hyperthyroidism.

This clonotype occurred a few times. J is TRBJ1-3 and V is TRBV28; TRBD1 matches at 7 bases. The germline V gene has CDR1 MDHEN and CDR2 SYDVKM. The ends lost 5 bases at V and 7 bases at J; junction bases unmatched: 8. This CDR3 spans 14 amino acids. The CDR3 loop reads CASSPRKTGNTIYF. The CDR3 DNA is TGTGCCAGCAGTCCACGAAAGACAGGGAACACCATATATTTT. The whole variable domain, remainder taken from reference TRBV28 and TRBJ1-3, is DVKVTQSSRYLVKRTGEKVFLECVQDMDHENMFWYRQDPGLGLRLIYFSYDVKMKEKGDIPEGYSVSREKKERFSLILESASTNQTSMYLCASSPRKTGNTIYFGEGSWLTVV.

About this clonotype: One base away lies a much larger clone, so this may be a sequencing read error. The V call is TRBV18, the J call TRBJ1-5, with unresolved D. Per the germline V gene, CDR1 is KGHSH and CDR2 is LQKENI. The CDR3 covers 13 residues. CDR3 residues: CASSPARNQSQHF. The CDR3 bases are TGTGCCAGCTCACCAGCCCGGAATCAGTCCCAGCATTTT.

Here the CDR3 reads CSASRPQTYGYTF. The DNA of the CDR3 is TGCAGTGCTAGTCGGCCGCAAACTTATGGCTACACCTTC. The V gene is TRBV20-1, the J gene TRBJ1-2, with D unresolved. The CDR3 covers 13 residues. Germline CDR1 is DFQATT and CDR2 is SNEGSKA (reference sequence). V lost 3 bases to trimming and J lost 5 bases, with 13 bases between them.

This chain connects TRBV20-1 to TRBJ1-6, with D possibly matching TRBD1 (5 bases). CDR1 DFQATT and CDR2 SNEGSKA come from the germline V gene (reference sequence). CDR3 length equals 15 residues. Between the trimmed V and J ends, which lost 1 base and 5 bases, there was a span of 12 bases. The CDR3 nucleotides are TGCAGTGCTAGAGCACTGGGCAGGGATAATTCACCCCTCCACTTT. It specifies CSARALGRDNSPLHF.

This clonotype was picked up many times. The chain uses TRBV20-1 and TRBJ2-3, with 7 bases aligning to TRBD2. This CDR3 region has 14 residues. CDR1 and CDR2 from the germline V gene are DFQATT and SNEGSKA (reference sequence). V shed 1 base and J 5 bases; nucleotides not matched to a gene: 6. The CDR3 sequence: CSARGASGIDTQYF. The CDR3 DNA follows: TGCAGTGCTAGAGGGGCTAGCGGAATAGATACGCAGTATTTT.

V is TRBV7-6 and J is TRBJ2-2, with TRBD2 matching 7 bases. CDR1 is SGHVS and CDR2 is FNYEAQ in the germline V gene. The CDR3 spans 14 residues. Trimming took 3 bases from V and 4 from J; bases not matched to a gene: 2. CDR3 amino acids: CASSFLAVTGELFF. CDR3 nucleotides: TGTGCCAGCAGCTTCCTAGCGGTCACCGGGGAGCTGTTTTTT.

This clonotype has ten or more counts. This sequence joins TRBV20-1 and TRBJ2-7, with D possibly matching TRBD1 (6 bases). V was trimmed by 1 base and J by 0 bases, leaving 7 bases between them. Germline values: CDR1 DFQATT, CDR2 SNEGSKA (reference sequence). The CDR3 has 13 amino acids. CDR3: CSARGGGSYEQYF. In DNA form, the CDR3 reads TGCAGTGCTAGAGGAGGGGGCTCCTACGAGCAGTACTTC.

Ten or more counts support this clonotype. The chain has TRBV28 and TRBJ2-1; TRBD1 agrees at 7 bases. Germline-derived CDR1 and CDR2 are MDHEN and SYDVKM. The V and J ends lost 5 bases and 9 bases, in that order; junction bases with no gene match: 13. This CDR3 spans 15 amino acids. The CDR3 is CASSAPGQTAGEQFF. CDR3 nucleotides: TGTGCCAGCAGTGCTCCGGGACAGACTGCAGGTGAGCAGTTCTTC.

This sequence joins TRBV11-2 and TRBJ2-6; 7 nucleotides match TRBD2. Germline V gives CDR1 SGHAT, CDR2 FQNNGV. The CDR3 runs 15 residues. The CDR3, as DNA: TGTGGGGGGGGTGGAATAACCTCTGGGGCCAACGTCCTGACTTTC. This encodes CGGGGITSGANVLTF.